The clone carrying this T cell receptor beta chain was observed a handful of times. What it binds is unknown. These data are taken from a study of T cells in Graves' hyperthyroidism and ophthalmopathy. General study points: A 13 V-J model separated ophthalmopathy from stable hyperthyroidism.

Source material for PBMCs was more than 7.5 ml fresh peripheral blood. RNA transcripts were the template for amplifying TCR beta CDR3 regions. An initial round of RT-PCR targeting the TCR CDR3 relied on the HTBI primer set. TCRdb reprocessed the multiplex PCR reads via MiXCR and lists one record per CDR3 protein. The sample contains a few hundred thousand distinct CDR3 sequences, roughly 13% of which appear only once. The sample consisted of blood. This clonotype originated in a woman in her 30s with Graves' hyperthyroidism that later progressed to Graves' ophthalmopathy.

CDR3 in amino acids: CASGPTGVGTEAFF. The DNA for the CDR3 is TGTGCTAGTGGCCCCACAGGGGTGGGTACTGAAGCTTTCTTT. The chain is built from TRBV12-5 and TRBJ1-1; 7 nucleotides match TRBD1. V lost 6 bases to trimming and J lost 5 bases; unmatched junction nucleotides: 9. This CDR3 comprises 14 residues. CDR1 is LGHNT and CDR2 is FRNRAP in the germline V gene.